This T cell receptor beta chain was found in a study of cytomegalovirus exposure and HLA in healthy donors. Study-level results: A few CMV-associated chains proved CMV antigen-specific in vitro. A later examination showed that TCR association rates differed by HLA locus, with DRB1 most and HLA-C fewest. A missense DCLRE1C variant was associated with V- and J-gene trimming of TCR beta chains in a later analysis, and an independent cohort replicated the association.

Points on this clone: Its antigen is currently unknown.

The study ran its PCR with 60 Vbeta and 13 Jbeta primers. Generated by immunoSEQ multiplex PCR, the TCRdb table keeps only in-frame clones and is missing some. Its listing shows 70,000 to 85,000 clones. The germline CDR1 and CDR2 sequences are SGHDN and FVKESK. V was shortened by 5 bases and J by 2 bases, with 12 bases between the two germline ends. The CDR3 consists of 14 residues. V gene TRBV14 combines with J gene TRBJ1-2; D is perhaps TRBD1 (6 bases). Material for sequencing was PBMCs. This clonotype was obtained from a female donor in good health and CMV-seropositive. The CDR3 nucleotides read TGTGCCAGCAGCAGGGGGATGATGAACTATGGCTACACCTTC. Its protein is CASSRGMMNYGYTF.